This is a list of T cell receptor beta chains from one sample in a study of identical twins. MiXCR, run by TCRdb on the 5' RACE reads, gives a single entry per CDR3 protein. The sample consists of 1.5 million or so distinct CDR3 sequences, 32% of them appearing once. The sample comprised cord blood. Every receptor here comes from a newborn girl in good health. Each CDR3 is given with its conserved first and last residue. A D gene is named only where the DNA matches it firmly. Only part of the rows carry a size: once, few, many, or a class if the clone is expanded.

.	TRBV21-1	.	TRBJ1-5	CASNRQGQPQHF	TGTGCCAGCAACCGACAGGGTCAGCCCCAGCATTTT
.	TRBV4-1	TRBD2	TRBJ2-1	CASSQTGLAGDNEQFF	TGCGCCAGCAGCCAGACGGGACTAGCGGGAGACAATGAGCAGTTCTTC
.	TRBV5-6	TRBD1	TRBJ2-7	CASSFQGTGLYEQYF	TGTGCCAGCAGCTTTCAAGGGACAGGGTTATACGAGCAGTACTTC
.	TRBV20-1	TRBD1	TRBJ2-3	CSASHGTGAADTQYF	TGCAGTGCTAGCCACGGGACAGGGGCTGCGGATACGCAGTATTTT
.	TRBV5-6	TRBD2	TRBJ2-2	CASSLALAGYNTGELFF	TGTGCCAGCAGCTTGGCTCTAGCGGGGTACAACACCGGGGAGCTGTTTTTT
few	TRBV12-3/TRBV12-4	TRBD1	TRBJ2-7	CASSQSTGAYFYEQYF	TGTGCCAGCAGTCAGTCGACAGGGGCATATTTCTACGAGCAGTACTTC
once	TRBV28	.	TRBJ2-7	CASSFVRLGPQSSYEQYF	TGTGCCAGCAGTTTCGTCCGACTTGGACCCCAAAGCTCCTACGAGCAGTACTTC
few	TRBV2	TRBD2	TRBJ2-1	CASSYSGGLNNEQFF	TGTGCCAGCAGCTATAGCGGGGGGCTTAACAATGAGCAGTTCTTC
few	TRBV5-1	TRBD1	TRBJ2-4	CASSLGTGQALAKNIQYF	TGCGCCAGCAGCTTGGGGACGGGACAGGCCTTAGCCAAAAACATTCAGTACTTC
.	TRBV4-1	.	TRBJ2-1	CASSQVPPGSNEQLF	TGCGCCAGCAGCCAAGTTCCCCCCGGTTCCAATGAGCAGTTGTTC
few	TRBV10-3	.	TRBJ1-5	CAISAYSNQPQHF	TGTGCCATCAGTGCATATAGCAATCAGCCCCAGCATTTT
once	TRBV7-9	.	TRBJ1-4	CASSLGAPSEKLFF	TGTGCCAGCAGCTTAGGGGCCCCCTCGGAAAAACTGTTTTTT
few	TRBV5-1	TRBD1	TRBJ2-7	CASSVRQGAYEQYF	TGCGCCAGCAGCGTTAGACAGGGCGCCTACGAGCAGTACTTC
many	TRBV9	TRBD2	TRBJ2-1	CASSGLAGGNEQFF	TGTGCCAGCAGCGGACTAGCGGGGGGCAATGAGCAGTTCTTC
.	TRBV2	.	TRBJ1-4	CASTGGAEKLFF	TGTGCCAGCACCGGGGGTGCTGAAAAACTGTTTTTT
few	TRBV3-1	.	TRBJ1-2	CASTPWAGEGYGYTF	TGTGCCAGCACCCCCTGGGCAGGGGAGGGCTATGGCTACACCTTC
.	TRBV7-8	.	TRBJ1-1	CASSSLGGLLNTEAFF	TGTGCCAGCAGCTCATTGGGGGGGCTGCTGAACACTGAAGCTTTCTTT
few	TRBV10-3	TRBD1	TRBJ1-2	CAISDRAQLTYGYTF	TGTGCCATCAGCGACAGGGCCCAGCTGACGTATGGCTACACCTTC
few	TRBV5-1	.	TRBJ2-3	CASSLAGSHGDTQYF	TGCGCCAGCAGCTTGGCCGGGAGCCATGGAGATACGCAGTATTTT
few	TRBV9	.	TRBJ2-7	CASSVVRGMLSYEQYF	TGTGCCAGCAGCGTAGTCCGGGGGATGCTTTCCTACGAGCAGTACTTC
few	TRBV20-1	.	TRBJ1-2	CSASGRYTF	TGCAGTGCTAGTGGGCGGTACACCTTC
few	TRBV20-1	.	TRBJ2-1	CSARDGRRASSYNEQFF	TGCAGTGCTAGAGATGGGCGGCGGGCGAGCTCCTACAATGAGCAGTTCTTC
.	TRBV24-1	.	TRBJ2-7	CATKAGFASYEQYF	TGTGCCACGAAGGCGGGGTTCGCGTCCTACGAGCAGTACTTC
many	TRBV28	.	TRBJ2-4	CASTPGQAKNIQYF	TGTGCCAGCACCCCGGGCCAGGCCAAAAACATTCAGTACTTC
.	TRBV6-6	.	TRBJ2-4	CASSYRPSPRGANIQYF	TGTGCCAGCAGTTACCGGCCCTCGCCTCGAGGTGCGAACATTCAGTACTTC
.	TRBV13	.	TRBJ2-1	CASSPPAVPNEQFF	TGTGCCAGCAGCCCACCAGCGGTCCCCAATGAGCAGTTCTTC
many	TRBV7-6	.	TRBJ2-3	CASSLGSLDTQYF	TGTGCCAGCAGCTTGGGTTCCTTAGATACGCAGTATTTT
few	TRBV7-2	TRBD2	TRBJ2-5	CASSLAGGPSSSTQYF	TGTGCCAGCAGCTTAGCGGGAGGGCCCTCTTCGTCGACCCAGTACTTC
few	TRBV6-5	.	TRBJ2-7	CASSYSGTPSSYEQYF	TGTGCCAGCAGTTATTCCGGGACCCCCAGCTCCTACGAGCAGTACTTC
few	TRBV7-2	TRBD2	TRBJ2-1	CASSSERGTTNYNEQFF	TGTGCCAGCAGCTCCGAGCGCGGGACTACTAATTACAATGAGCAGTTCTTC
.	TRBV12-3/TRBV12-4	.	TRBJ1-5	CASRSRQANQPQHF	TGTGCCAGCAGATCCAGACAGGCGAATCAGCCCCAGCATTTT
few	TRBV5-1	.	TRBJ2-2	CASSLYGSTGELFF	TGCGCCAGCAGCTTGTACGGGAGCACCGGGGAGCTGTTTTTT
.	TRBV9	.	TRBJ2-2	CASSPYDDGELFF	TGTGCCAGCAGCCCCTACGACGATGGGGAGCTGTTTTTT
few	TRBV24-1	.	TRBJ2-3	CATAPALTDTQYF	TGTGCCACGGCGCCGGCGTTGACAGATACGCAGTATTTT
.	TRBV20-1	TRBD2	TRBJ2-5	CSASPLAGLQETQYF	TGCAGTGCTAGCCCTCTAGCGGGTCTACAAGAGACCCAGTACTTC
.	TRBV20-1	.	TRBJ2-4	CSAVRPGNIQYF	TGCAGTGCTGTAAGGCCGGGGAACATTCAGTACTTC
once	TRBV3-1	TRBD1	TRBJ2-3	CASNRQGADTQYF	TGTGCCAGCAATAGACAGGGCGCAGATACGCAGTATTTT
.	TRBV5-1	TRBD1	TRBJ2-3	CASSLEPGGRTDTQYF	TGCGCCAGCAGCTTGGAACCAGGGGGTCGCACAGATACGCAGTATTTT
few	TRBV9	TRBD2	TRBJ2-5	CASSVVVPGGGQETQYF	TGTGCCAGCAGCGTAGTGGTACCTGGCGGGGGTCAAGAGACCCAGTACTTC
.	TRBV29-1	TRBD1	TRBJ2-7	CSVEERKRQGDYEQYF	TGCAGCGTTGAGGAACGTAAACGGCAGGGGGACTACGAGCAGTACTTC
few	TRBV5-4	TRBD2	TRBJ2-3	CASSSKLAGDTDTQYF	TGTGCCAGCAGCTCGAAACTAGCGGGGGACACAGATACGCAGTATTTT
.	TRBV5-1	.	TRBJ2-2	CASSLYSVQQGTGELFF	TGCGCCAGCAGCTTGTATTCGGTCCAACAAGGCACCGGGGAGCTGTTTTTT
.	TRBV6-6	TRBD1	TRBJ2-1	CASSYVARGHEQFF	TGTGCCAGCAGTTATGTCGCCAGGGGGCATGAGCAGTTCTTC
few	TRBV28	.	TRBJ2-1	CASSPGSGLGYNEQFF	TGTGCCAGCAGTCCCGGAAGCGGGTTGGGCTACAATGAGCAGTTCTTC
.	TRBV7-9	TRBD1	TRBJ1-1	CASSLTPRQGRTEAFF	TGTGCCAGCAGCTTAACCCCTCGACAGGGGAGGACTGAAGCTTTCTTT
few	TRBV5-1	TRBD1	TRBJ2-1	CASSFTTGTDYNEQFF	TGCGCCAGCAGCTTCACCACCGGGACAGACTACAATGAGCAGTTCTTC
.	TRBV24-1	TRBD2	TRBJ2-5	CATSDFGGGGQETQYF	TGTGCCACCAGTGATTTCGGCGGGGGGGGTCAAGAGACCCAGTACTTC
few	TRBV9	TRBD2	TRBJ2-7	CASSVAAWGGAYEQYF	TGTGCCAGCAGCGTAGCTGCGTGGGGAGGGGCATACGAGCAGTACTTC
.	TRBV7-9	.	TRBJ2-3	CASSLVGPHSTDSQYF	TGTGCCAGCAGCTTAGTAGGTCCCCATAGCACAGATTCGCAGTATTTT
.	TRBV12-3/TRBV12-4	TRBD1	TRBJ2-3	CASSGPQGIRTDTQYF	TGTGCCAGCAGTGGACCACAGGGGATAAGAACAGATACGCAGTATTTT